Described below is a single T cell receptor (beta chain) sequence and its context. No antigen is known for it. V was clipped by 1 base and J by 5 bases, with 12 bases between them. The CDR3 covers 14 residues. Looked up from germline, CDR1 is SGHDN and CDR2 is FVKESK. This entry belongs to a study of blood T cells in healthy people across ages. Regarding the study as a whole: The percentage of naive T cells correlated strongly with TCR beta diversity. No conclusive comparison of naive versus antigen-experienced cells was possible with unsorted PBMCs. Aged donors had fewer naive CD4+ cells and lower diversity than long-lived donors.

Primers used in a second PCR of roughly 6 to 12 cycles were a sample-barcoded 5' primer and a J-beta primer mix. TCRdb used MiXCR to reprocess the 5' RACE reads, holding one entry per CDR3 protein. The sample carries more than 700,000 distinct CDR3 sequences, roughly 46% recorded once. The sample consisted of blood. The clonotype was recovered from an elderly man in good health. The chain is built from TRBV14 and TRBJ2-7; D remains unclear. For the CDR3, the DNA is TGTGCCAGCAGCCAAGGTCCTGCCAGGAACGAGCAGTACTTC. This gives the protein CASSQGPARNEQYF.